This TCR beta chain was sequenced for a study of response to subunit inactivated influenza vaccine. This CDR3 region has 13 residues. CDR1 is PRHDT and CDR2 is FYEKMQ in the germline V gene (reference sequence). As to this clonotype: The junction departs from the called germline gene at one end, perhaps through a read error.

TCRdb fed the RT-PCR reads into MiXCR, producing one record per CDR3 protein. The table lists about 520,000 distinct CDR3 sequences, around 7.9% of them singletons. The gene calls are TRBV13 and TRBJ2-7; 8 bases fit TRBD1. This receptor was taken from a man aged 50-75 years who received an inactivated influenza vaccine. Sequences were derived from PBMCs from blood, sampled around 25 months after vaccination. The CDR3 sequence: CASSRGRLDREVF. The CDR3 nucleotides are TGTGCCAGCAGCCGAGGCCGATTGGACAGGGAAGTCTTC.